The clone carrying this T cell receptor beta chain was counted between two and nine times. Its antigen is undetermined. Each CDR3 protein gets one entry after TCRdb re-called the reads with MiXCR. The sample gives 75,000 to 95,000 distinct CDR3 sequences, roughly half of which show up once; more than 85% is in the top ten. The data stem from a study of T cell repertoires in cytomegalovirus infection. The sequences come from CD8+ T cells from cultured PBMCs, collected from culture after CMV antigen stimulation. This TCR was recovered from a human donor in good health (CMV status not recorded). Some clones in this sample may be carry-over from other donors' samples.

The CDR3 here is CASSYSSEQFF. As DNA, the CDR3 is TGTGCCAGCAGTTACTCGAGTGAGCAGTTCTTC. V and J are TRBV6-5 and TRBJ2-1, with D unclear. Germline CDR1 and CDR2: MNHEY and SVGAGI. Trimming removed 0 bases from V and 9 bases from J, with 3 bases in between. CDR3 length: 11 amino acids.